This T cell receptor beta chain was captured in a study of CD8 T cells in ankylosing spondylitis. Study findings and constraints: Seven to nine highly homologous variants formed a TCR beta motif that appeared characteristic of ankylosing spondylitis blood. Existing reports had already noted some motif variants in reactive arthritis synovial fluid and blood. The authors reported significant enrichment of disease-linked clones in matched ankylosing spondylitis synovial fluid.

The germline V gene has CDR1 MDHEN and CDR2 SYDVKM. The CDR3 is 15 residues long. Trimming shortened V by 8 bases and J by 2 bases, and 19 bases separated the two germline ends. A note on this clonotype: Its antigen is unknown.

The TCR beta libraries were generated through quantitative 5'-RACE incorporating molecular barcodes. TCRdb re-analysed the 5' RACE reads in MiXCR, keeping a single row per CDR3 protein. The table has some 840,000 distinct CDR3 sequences, 12% seen once. V usage is TRBV28 and J usage is TRBJ2-7, with D perhaps matching TRBD1 (6 bases). This clonotype was obtained from a male donor with ankylosing spondylitis. Sequenced material: blood, either unsorted or a sorted T cell fraction (not recorded which). CDR3 amino acids: CASHSTGPSAYEQYF. CDR3 DNA sequence: TGTGCCAGCCATTCGACAGGACCTTCTGCCTACGAGCAGTACTTC.